Sequencing of this TCR beta chain was carried out in a study of blood T cells in healthy people across ages. As to this clonotype: The antigen remains unidentified.

Regarding the study as a whole: Donor CMV status was unknown, possibly confounding expanded clonotype changes. Higher diversity and more naive CD4+ cells were features of long-lived donors, compared to aged donors.

Total RNA extraction produced at least 5 micrograms (per sample) for the study. A second 7 to 11 cycle PCR used barcoded and J-beta primers. TCRdb fed the 5' RACE reads into MiXCR, producing one record per CDR3 protein. This sample has under 1,100,000 distinct CDR3 sequences, with approximately 25% found just once. Another study also made use of these data, one on T cells of mothers and their children.

The receptor was isolated from a girl aged 2-10 years in good health. Material: blood.

The DNA of the CDR3 is TGTGCCACCAGTGAAAGGGGGCGGGTGAATCAGCCCCAGCATTTT. It encodes CATSERGRVNQPQHF. The chain employs TRBV24-1 and TRBJ1-5; 7 bases match TRBD1. The CDR3 is made up of 15 amino acids. From germline, CDR1 is KGHDR and CDR2 SFDVKD. J was trimmed by 4 bases and V by 4 bases; bases with no gene match: 6.